The 19 T cell receptor beta chains below all came from one sample that was sequenced in a study of blood T cell repertoires in COVID-19. Using immunoSEQ multiplex PCR, the repertoire was profiled, and TCRdb retains in-frame clones only, with some absent. This sample has about 290,000 clones, with about nine tenths found just once. The sequencing input was peripheral blood. These TCRs come from a woman aged 25-40 years with active or convalescent COVID-19.

This chain connects TRBV27 to TRBJ1-3; no reliable D call. V lost 6 bases, J lost 2 bases, and 17 bases lay in between. The CDR3 covers 16 residues. Germline V gene data show CDR1 as MNHEY and CDR2 as SMNVEV (reference sequence). CDR3 bases: TGTGCCAGCAGCCGTACCTTGCGGACTGCTGGAAACACCATATATTTT. It is translated as CASSRTLRTAGNTIYF.

Only one count was recorded for this clone. The V and J genes are TRBV6-5 and TRBJ2-7; D possibly corresponds to TRBD1 (7 bases). Trimming removed 6 bases from V and 6 bases from J, with 12 bases in between. CDR3 length: 12 residues. CDR1 and CDR2 (germline): MNHEY, SVGAGI. The CDR3 here is CASSYRGLEQYF. For the CDR3, the DNA is TGTGCCAGCAGCTACAGGGGACTCGAGCAGTACTTC.

V and J are TRBV4-3 and TRBJ1-5; possibly TRBD1 for D (6 bases). The CDR3 is 16 residues long. Per germline, CDR1 LGHNA and CDR2 YSLEER. Trimming left V 0 bases short and J 5 bases short, with 14 bases between. The CDR3 region has the DNA TGCGCCAGCAGCCAAGATCGGGGGGGGGCTCATCAGCCCCAGCATTTT. This codes for CASSQDRGGAHQPQHF.

The chain is built from TRBV29-1 and TRBJ2-7; 11 bases fit TRBD1. The CDR3 consists of 15 residues. V lost 3 bases and J lost 2; bases outside the gene matches: 6. CDR1 and CDR2 from the germline V gene are SQVTM and ANQGSEA. CDR3 in amino acids: CSVDDRDRGTYEQYF. CDR3 DNA: TGCAGCGTTGATGATCGGGACAGGGGGACCTACGAGCAGTACTTC.

J is TRBJ2-2 and V is TRBV28; possible D gene TRBD1, 5 bases. CDR1 and CDR2 from the germline V gene are MDHEN and SYDVKM. Trimming left V 8 bases short and J 6 bases short, with 16 bases between. The CDR3 consists of 14 residues. The CDR3 protein is CASVTAGYAGELFF. As DNA, the CDR3 is TGTGCCAGCGTAACGGCAGGGTATGCCGGGGAGCTGTTTTTT.

The V and J genes are TRBV2 and TRBJ1-5; 9 nucleotides agree with TRBD1. The J segment lost 2 bases and the V segment lost 7 bases, leaving 6 bases of the junction unmatched. The CDR3 sequence is 15 residues long. The V gene's germline CDR1 is SNHLY and CDR2 FYNNEI. Here the CDR3 reads CASITDRGGNQPQHF. The DNA for the CDR3 is TGTGCCAGCATTACGGACAGGGGAGGCAATCAGCCCCAGCATTTT.

V and J are TRBV6-5 and TRBJ2-2, with 11 bases that match TRBD1. V dropped 5 bases and J dropped 6; count of bases not matched to a gene: 5. The CDR3 loop spans 15 amino acids. Per the germline V gene, CDR1 is MNHEY and CDR2 is SVGAGI. CDR3 bases: TGTGCCAGCAGTAGGCCGGGACAGGGGGCCGGGGAGCTGTTTTTT. Protein: CASSRPGQGAGELFF.

V gene TRBV5-1 combines with J gene TRBJ2-3; 8 nucleotides agree with TRBD1. J was trimmed by 5 bases and V by 2 bases; bases with no gene match: 7. There are 15 residues in the CDR3. CDR1 is SGHRS and CDR2 is YFSETQ in the germline V gene. The CDR3 is CASSFSGTGGDTQYF. CDR3 DNA sequence: TGCGCCAGCAGCTTTTCCGGGACAGGCGGAGATACGCAGTATTTT.

The genes are TRBV28 and TRBJ2-7, with 9 bases matching TRBD1. The CDR3 spans 16 residues. Germline V gene data show CDR1 as MDHEN and CDR2 as SYDVKM. Losses at the gene ends were 8 bases for V and 3 bases for J; bases not matched to a gene: 14. The CDR3 sequence is CASATPEDRGLYEQYF. For the CDR3, the DNA is TGTGCCAGCGCCACTCCGGAGGACAGGGGACTCTACGAGCAGTACTTC.

This rearrangement joins TRBV5-1 to TRBJ2-2; D unresolved. Germline CDR1 is SGHRS and CDR2 is YFSETQ. With 5 bases removed from V and 6 bases from J, the gap between germline ends came to 20 bases. The CDR3 has 16 residues. In nucleotides, the CDR3 is TGCGCCAGCAGTTACGACCCCGCCTTGACACCCGGGGAGCTGTTTTTT. Protein sequence: CASSYDPALTPGELFF. Based on the CDR3 plus reference TRBV5-1 and TRBJ2-2, the full variable domain is KAGVTQTPRYLIKTRGQQVTLSCSPISGHRSVSWYQQTPGQGLQFLFEYFSETQRNKGNFPGRFSGRQFSNSRSEMNVSTLELGDSALYLCASSYDPALTPGELFFGEGSRLTVL.

The rearrangement links TRBV6-2 or TRBV6-3 to TRBJ2-3, with TRBD1 matching 9 bases. Germline CDR1 is MNHEY and CDR2 is SVGEGT. The trim removed 2 bases at V and 5 bases at J, leaving 5 bases unmatched. The CDR3 totals 15 residues. The CDR3 DNA follows: TGTGCCAGCAGTTACGGCGGGACAGGGTTAGATACGCAGTATTTT. Protein sequence: CASSYGGTGLDTQYF.

The CDR3 DNA reads as TGCGCCAGCAGCCAAAGGGATTTGGCGGGACAGATCGCTGAAGCTTTCTTT. It yields the protein CASSQRDLAGQIAEAFF. The J gene is TRBJ1-1, the V gene TRBV4-1, with 7 bases fitting TRBD1. V lost 2 bases and J lost 6; bases outside the gene matches: 15. The CDR3 is made up of 17 amino acids. CDR1 is MGHRA, CDR2 YSYEKL, per germline.

The CDR3 DNA is TGTGCCAGCAGTTACGCGACAGGGGGCGGTGAAAAACTGTTTTTT. Protein sequence: CASSYATGGGEKLFF. This rearrangement joins TRBV6-2 or TRBV6-3 to TRBJ1-4; 10 nucleotides agree with TRBD1. Germline CDR1 is MNHEY and CDR2 is SVGEGT. The length of the CDR3 is 15 residues. V trimming: 2 bases; J trimming: 7 bases; junction bases outside the gene matches: 4.

V is TRBV5-1 and J is TRBJ2-3; 8 bases line up with TRBD1. The CDR3 is 16 residues long. Germline CDR1 and CDR2: SGHRS and YFSETQ. After removal of 7 bases from V and 4 bases from J, the junction contained 14 bases not matched to a gene. CDR3 loop: CASRRPIAQGADTQYF. The CDR3 nucleotides are TGCGCCAGCCGTCGTCCCATAGCACAGGGGGCAGATACGCAGTATTTT. The variable domain in full, with the rest retrieved from reference TRBV5-1 and TRBJ2-3, is KAGVTQTPRYLIKTRGQQVTLSCSPISGHRSVSWYQQTPGQGLQFLFEYFSETQRNKGNFPGRFSGRQFSNSRSEMNVSTLELGDSALYLCASRRPIAQGADTQYFGPGTRLTVL.

This sequence joins TRBV7-8 and TRBJ1-1, with 7 bases that match TRBD1. CDR1 SGHVS and CDR2 FQNEAQ come from the germline V gene. CDR3 length equals 13 residues. The trim removed 5 bases at V and 7 bases at J, leaving 7 bases unmatched. DNA for the CDR3: TGTGCCAGCAGCCCGGACAGGCTACTTGAAGCTTTCTTT. The encoded protein is CASSPDRLLEAFF.

The V gene is TRBV29-1, the J gene TRBJ1-3, with 7 bases that match TRBD1. The CDR3 is 13 residues long. Per the germline V gene, CDR1 is SQVTM and CDR2 is ANQGSEA. V was clipped by 6 bases and J by 2 bases; unmatched bases: 4. The CDR3 DNA is TGCAGCGTCACAGGGGTACCTGGAAACACCATATATTTT. Translating gives CSVTGVPGNTIYF.

The chain joins TRBV5-4 to TRBJ2-7; 8 bases align to TRBD1. The CDR3 consists of 14 residues. CDR1 and CDR2 from the germline V gene are SGHNT and YYREEE (reference sequence). Trimming at V came to 1 base and at J to 2 bases, leaving 2 bases not matched to a gene. The CDR3 DNA follows: TGTGCCAGCAGCTTGTCGACAGGGGCCTACGAGCAGTACTTC. Translating gives CASSLSTGAYEQYF.

V gene TRBV25-1 combines with J gene TRBJ1-2; no clear D gene. Trimming pared 0 bases from V and 7 bases from J, leaving 6 bases between. CDR1 and CDR2 from the germline V gene are MGHDK and SYGVNS. The CDR3 consists of 12 residues. The CDR3 protein is CASSEYSLGYTF. CDR3 bases: TGTGCCAGCAGTGAATATTCCCTTGGCTACACCTTC.

The V and J genes are TRBV28 and TRBJ1-1, with TRBD1 as a possible D gene (5 bases). The CDR3 has 11 amino acids. Trimming pared 7 bases from V and 3 bases from J, leaving 6 bases between. From germline, CDR1 is MDHEN and CDR2 SYDVKM. The CDR3 DNA sequence: TGTGCCAGCAAAGGGGACACTGAAGCTTTCTTT. This encodes CASKGDTEAFF. Based on the CDR3 plus reference TRBV28 and TRBJ1-1, the full variable domain is DVKVTQSSRYLVKRTGEKVFLECVQDMDHENMFWYRQDPGLGLRLIYFSYDVKMKEKGDIPEGYSVSREKKERFSLILESASTNQTSMYLCASKGDTEAFFGQGTRLTVV.